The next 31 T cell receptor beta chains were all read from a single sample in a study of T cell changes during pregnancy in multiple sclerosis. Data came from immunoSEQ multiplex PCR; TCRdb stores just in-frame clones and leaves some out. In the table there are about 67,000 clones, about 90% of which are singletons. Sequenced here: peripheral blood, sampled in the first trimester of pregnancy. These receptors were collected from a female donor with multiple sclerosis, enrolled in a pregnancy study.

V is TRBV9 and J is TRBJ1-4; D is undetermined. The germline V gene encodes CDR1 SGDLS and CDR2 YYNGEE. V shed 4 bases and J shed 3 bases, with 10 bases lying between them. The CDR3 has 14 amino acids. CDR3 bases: TGTGCCAGCAGCCCGACACCGGCTAATGAAAAACTGTTTTTT. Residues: CASSPTPANEKLFF.

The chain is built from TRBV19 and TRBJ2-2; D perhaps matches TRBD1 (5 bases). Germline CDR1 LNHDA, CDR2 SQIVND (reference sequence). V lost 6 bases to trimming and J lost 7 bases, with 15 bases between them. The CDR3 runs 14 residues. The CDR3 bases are TGTGCCAGTAGGGGGCGCGGTCCGGGCGGGGAGCTGTTTTTT. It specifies CASRGRGPGGELFF.

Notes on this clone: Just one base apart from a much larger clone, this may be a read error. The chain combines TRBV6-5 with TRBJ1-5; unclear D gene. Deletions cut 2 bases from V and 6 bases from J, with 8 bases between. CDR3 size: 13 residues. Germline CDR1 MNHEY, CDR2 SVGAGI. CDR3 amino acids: CASSYRRFQPQHF. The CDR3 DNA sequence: TGTGCCAGCAGTTACAGGAGGTTTCAGCCCCAGCATTTT.

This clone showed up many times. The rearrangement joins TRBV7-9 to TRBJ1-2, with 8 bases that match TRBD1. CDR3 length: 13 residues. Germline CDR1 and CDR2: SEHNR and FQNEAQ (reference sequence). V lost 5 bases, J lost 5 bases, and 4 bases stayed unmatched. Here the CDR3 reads CASSPRQGYGYTF. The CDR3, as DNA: TGTGCCAGCAGCCCGAGACAGGGGTATGGCTACACCTTC.

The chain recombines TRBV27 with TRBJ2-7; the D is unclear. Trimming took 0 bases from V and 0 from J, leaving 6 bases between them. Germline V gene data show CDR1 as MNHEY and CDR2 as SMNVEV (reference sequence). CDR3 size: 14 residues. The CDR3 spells CASSLSQASYEQYF. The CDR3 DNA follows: TGTGCCAGCAGTTTATCGCAAGCCTCCTACGAGCAGTACTTC.

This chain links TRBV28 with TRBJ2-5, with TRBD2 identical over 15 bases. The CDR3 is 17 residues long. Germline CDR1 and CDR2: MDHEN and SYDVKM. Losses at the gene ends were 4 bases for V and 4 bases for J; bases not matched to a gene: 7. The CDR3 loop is CASSSRTSGRASETQYF. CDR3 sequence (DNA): TGTGCCAGCAGTTCTCGGACTAGCGGGAGGGCCTCAGAGACCCAGTACTTC.

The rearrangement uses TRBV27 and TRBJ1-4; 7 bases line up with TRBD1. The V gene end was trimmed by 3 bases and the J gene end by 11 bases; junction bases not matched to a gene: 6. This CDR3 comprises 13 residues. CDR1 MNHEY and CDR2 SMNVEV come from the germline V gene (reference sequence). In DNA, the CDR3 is TGTGCCAGCAGTTTGGGGACACAGGGGAAACTGTTTTTT. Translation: CASSLGTQGKLFF. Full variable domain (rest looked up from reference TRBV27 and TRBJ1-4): EAQVTQNPRYLITVTGKKLTVTCSQNMNHEYMSWYRQDPGLGLRQIYYSMNVEVTDKGDVPEGYKVSRKEKRNFPLILESPSPNQTSLYFCASSLGTQGKLFFGSGTQLSVL.

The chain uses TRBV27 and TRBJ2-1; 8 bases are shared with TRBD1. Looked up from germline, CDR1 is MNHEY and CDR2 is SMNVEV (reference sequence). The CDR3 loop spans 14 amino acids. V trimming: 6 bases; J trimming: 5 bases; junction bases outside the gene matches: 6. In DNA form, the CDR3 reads TGTGCCAGCAGGAAACAGGGGGTTAACAATGAGCAGTTCTTC. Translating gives CASRKQGVNNEQFF.

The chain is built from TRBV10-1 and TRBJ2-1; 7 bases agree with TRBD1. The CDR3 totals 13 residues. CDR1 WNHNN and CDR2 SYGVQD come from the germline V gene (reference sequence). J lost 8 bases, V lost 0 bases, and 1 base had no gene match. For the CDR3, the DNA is TGCGCCAGCAGTGAGTCAAGGGGGCATGAGCAGTTCTTC. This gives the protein CASSESRGHEQFF.

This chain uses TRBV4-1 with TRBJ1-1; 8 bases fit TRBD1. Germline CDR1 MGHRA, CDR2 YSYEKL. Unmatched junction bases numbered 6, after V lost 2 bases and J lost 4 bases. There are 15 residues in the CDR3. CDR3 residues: CASSQTWTGRTEAFF. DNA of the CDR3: TGCGCCAGCAGCCAAACCTGGACAGGGCGCACTGAAGCTTTCTTT.

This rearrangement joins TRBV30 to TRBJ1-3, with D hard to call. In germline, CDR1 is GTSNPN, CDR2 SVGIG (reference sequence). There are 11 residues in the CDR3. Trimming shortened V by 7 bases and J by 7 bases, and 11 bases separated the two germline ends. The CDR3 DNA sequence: TGTGCCTACTACGACGGCAACACCATATATTTT. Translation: CAYYDGNTIYF. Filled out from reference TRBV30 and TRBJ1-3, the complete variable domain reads SQTIHQWPATLVQPVGSPLSLECTVEGTSNPNLYWYRQAAGRGLQLLFYSVGIGQISSEVPQNLSASRPQDRQFILSSKKLLLSDSGFYLCAYYDGNTIYFGEGSWLTVV.

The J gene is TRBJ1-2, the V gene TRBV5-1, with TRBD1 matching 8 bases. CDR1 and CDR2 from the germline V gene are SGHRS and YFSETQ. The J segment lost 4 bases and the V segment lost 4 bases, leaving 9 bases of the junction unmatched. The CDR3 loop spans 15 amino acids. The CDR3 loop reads CASSAGQAGPYGYTF. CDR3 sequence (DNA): TGCGCCAGCAGCGCGGGACAGGCCGGCCCCTATGGCTACACCTTC.

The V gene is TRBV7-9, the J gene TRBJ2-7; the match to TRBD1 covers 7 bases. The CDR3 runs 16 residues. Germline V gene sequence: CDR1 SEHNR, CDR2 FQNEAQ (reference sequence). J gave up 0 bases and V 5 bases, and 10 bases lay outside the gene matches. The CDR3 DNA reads TGTGCCAGCAGCGTTTGGGGGACAGCGAACTCCTACGAGCAGTACTTC. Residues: CASSVWGTANSYEQYF. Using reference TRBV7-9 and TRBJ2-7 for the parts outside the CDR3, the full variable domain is DTGVSQNPRHKITKRGQNVTFRCDPISEHNRLYWYRQTLGQGPEFLTYFQNEAQLEKSRLLSDRFSAERPKGSFSTLEIQRTEQGDSAMYLCASSVWGTANSYEQYFGPGTRLTVT.

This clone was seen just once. As DNA, the CDR3 is TGTGCCAGTAGGCGGACAGGATTCTACGAGCAGTACTTC. Translating gives CASRRTGFYEQYF. The chain combines TRBV19 with TRBJ2-7; TRBD1 matches at 7 bases. Losses at the gene ends were 6 bases for V and 3 bases for J; bases not matched to a gene: 5. The germline gives CDR1 LNHDA, CDR2 SQIVND (reference sequence). CDR3 length: 13 residues. Based on the CDR3 plus reference TRBV19 and TRBJ2-7, the full variable domain is DGGITQSPKYLFRKEGQNVTLSCEQNLNHDAMYWYRQDPGQGLRLIYYSQIVNDFQKGDIAEGYSVSREKKESFPLTVTSAQKNPTAFYLCASRRTGFYEQYFGPGTRLTVT.

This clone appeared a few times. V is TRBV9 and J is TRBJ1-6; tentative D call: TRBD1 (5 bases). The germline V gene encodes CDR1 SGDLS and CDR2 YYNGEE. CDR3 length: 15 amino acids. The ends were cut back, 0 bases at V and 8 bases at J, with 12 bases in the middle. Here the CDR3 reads CASSVDLGQDSPLHF. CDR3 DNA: TGTGCCAGCAGCGTAGATCTGGGGCAAGATTCACCCCTCCACTTT.

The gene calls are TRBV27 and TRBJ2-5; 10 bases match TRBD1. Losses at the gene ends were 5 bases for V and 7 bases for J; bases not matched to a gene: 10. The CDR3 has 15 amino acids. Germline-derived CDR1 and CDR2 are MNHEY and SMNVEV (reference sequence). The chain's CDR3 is CASSPGTGARGTQYF. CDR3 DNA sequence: TGTGCCAGCAGTCCCGGGACAGGGGCCCGAGGGACCCAGTACTTC.

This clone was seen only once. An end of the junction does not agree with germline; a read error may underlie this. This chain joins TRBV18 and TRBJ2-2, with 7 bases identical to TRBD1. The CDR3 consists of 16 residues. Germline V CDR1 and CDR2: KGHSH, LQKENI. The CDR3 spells CASSLYRGDEHRGAVF. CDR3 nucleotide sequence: TGTGCCAGCTCACTGTACAGGGGAGACGAACACCGGGGAGCTGTTTTT.

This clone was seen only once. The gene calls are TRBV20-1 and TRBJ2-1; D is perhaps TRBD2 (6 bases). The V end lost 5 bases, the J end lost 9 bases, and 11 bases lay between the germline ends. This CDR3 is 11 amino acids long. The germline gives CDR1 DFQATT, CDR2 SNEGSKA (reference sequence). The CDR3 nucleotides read TGCAGTGCTTCGCGGGGTGGTGAGCAGTTCTTC. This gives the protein CSASRGGEQFF.

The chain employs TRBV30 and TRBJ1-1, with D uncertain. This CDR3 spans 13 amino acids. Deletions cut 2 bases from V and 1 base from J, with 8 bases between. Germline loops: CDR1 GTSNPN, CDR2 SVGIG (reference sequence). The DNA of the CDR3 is TGTGCCTGGAGTCAGGTATGGAACACTGAAGCTTTCTTT. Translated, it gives CAWSQVWNTEAFF. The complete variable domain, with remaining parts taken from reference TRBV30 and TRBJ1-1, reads SQTIHQWPATLVQPVGSPLSLECTVEGTSNPNLYWYRQAAGRGLQLLFYSVGIGQISSEVPQNLSASRPQDRQFILSSKKLLLSDSGFYLCAWSQVWNTEAFFGQGTRLTVV.

The CDR3 loop is CASSSDRGNTQYF. CDR3 DNA: TGTGCCAGCAGCTCCGACAGGGGTAATACGCAGTATTTT. The chain is built from TRBV11-3 and TRBJ2-3; 8 positions agree with TRBD1. The V gene's germline CDR1 is SGHNT and CDR2 YENEEA. The CDR3 contains 13 residues. V shed 4 bases, J shed 7 bases, and the junction held 4 bases outside the gene matches.

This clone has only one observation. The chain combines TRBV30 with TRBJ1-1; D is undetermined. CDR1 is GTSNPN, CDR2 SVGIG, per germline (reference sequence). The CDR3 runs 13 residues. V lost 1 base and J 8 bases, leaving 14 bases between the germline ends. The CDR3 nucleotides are TGTGCCTGGAGTGGGAGGAACAAACTGGAAGCTTTCTTT. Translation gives CAWSGRNKLEAFF.

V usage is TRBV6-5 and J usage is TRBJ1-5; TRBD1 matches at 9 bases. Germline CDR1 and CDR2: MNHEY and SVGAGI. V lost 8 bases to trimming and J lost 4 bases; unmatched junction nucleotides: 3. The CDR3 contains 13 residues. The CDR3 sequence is CASRGTGNQPQHF. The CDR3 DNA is TGTGCCAGCCGGGGGACAGGGAATCAGCCCCAGCATTTT.

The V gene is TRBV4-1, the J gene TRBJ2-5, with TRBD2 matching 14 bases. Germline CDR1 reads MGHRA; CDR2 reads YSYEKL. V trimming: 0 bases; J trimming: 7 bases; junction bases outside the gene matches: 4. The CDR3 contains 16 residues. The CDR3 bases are TGCGCCAGCAGCCAAGAGGGACTAGCGGGAGAGGGGACCCAGTACTTC. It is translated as CASSQEGLAGEGTQYF.

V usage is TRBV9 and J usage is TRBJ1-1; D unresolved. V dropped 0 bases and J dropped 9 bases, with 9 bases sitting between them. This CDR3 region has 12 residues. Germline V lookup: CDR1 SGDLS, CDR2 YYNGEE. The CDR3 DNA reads TGTGCCAGCAGCGTAGGGGCCGGCCAAGCTTTCTTT. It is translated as CASSVGAGQAFF. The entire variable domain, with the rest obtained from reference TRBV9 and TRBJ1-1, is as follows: DSGVTQTPKHLITATGQRVTLRCSPRSGDLSVYWYQQSLDQGLQFLIQYYNGEERAKGNILERFSAQQFPDLHSELNLSSLELGDSALYFCASSVGAGQAFFGQGTRLTVV.

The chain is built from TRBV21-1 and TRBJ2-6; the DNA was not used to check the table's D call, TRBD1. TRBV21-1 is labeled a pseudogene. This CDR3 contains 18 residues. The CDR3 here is CASSMSRTGFSGANVLTF. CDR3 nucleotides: TGTGCCAGCAGCATGAGTAGGACAGGATTTTCTGGGGCCAACGTCCTGACTTTC.

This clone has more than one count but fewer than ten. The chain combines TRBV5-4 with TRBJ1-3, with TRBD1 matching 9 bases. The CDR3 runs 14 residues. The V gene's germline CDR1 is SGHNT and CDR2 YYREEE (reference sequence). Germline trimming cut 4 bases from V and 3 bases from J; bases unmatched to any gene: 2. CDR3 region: CASSRGQGGNTIYF. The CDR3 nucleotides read TGTGCCAGCAGCCGGGGACAGGGTGGAAACACCATATATTTT. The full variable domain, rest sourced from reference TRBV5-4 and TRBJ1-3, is ETGVTQSPTHLIKTRGQQVTLRCSSQSGHNTVSWYQQALGQGPQFIFQYYREEENGRGNFPPRFSGLQFPNYSSELNVNALELDDSALYLCASSRGQGGNTIYFGEGSWLTVV.

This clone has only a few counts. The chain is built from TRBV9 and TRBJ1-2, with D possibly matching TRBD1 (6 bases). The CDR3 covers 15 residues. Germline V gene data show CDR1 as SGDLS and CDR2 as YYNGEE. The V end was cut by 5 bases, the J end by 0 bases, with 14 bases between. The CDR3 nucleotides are TGTGCCAGCAGTGGTCAGGACAGCCCTAACTATGGCTACACCTTC. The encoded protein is CASSGQDSPNYGYTF.

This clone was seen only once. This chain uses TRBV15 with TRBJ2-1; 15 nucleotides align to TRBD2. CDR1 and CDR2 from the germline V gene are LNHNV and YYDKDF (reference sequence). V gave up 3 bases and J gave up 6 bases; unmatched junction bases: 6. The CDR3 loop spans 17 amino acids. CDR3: CATSSNQGLAGGNEQFF. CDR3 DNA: TGTGCCACCAGCAGCAACCAGGGACTAGCGGGGGGCAATGAGCAGTTCTTC.

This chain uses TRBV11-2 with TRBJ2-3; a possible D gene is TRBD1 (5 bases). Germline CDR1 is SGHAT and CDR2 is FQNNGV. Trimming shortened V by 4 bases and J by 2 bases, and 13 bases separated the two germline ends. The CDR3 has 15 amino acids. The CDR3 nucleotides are TGTGCCAGCAGCTCAACAGGACGGAACACAGATACGCAGTATTTT. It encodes CASSSTGRNTDTQYF.

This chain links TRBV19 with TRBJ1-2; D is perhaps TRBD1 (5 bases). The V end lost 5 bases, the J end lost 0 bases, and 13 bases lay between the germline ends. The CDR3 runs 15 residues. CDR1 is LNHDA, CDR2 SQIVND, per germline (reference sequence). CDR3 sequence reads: CASSATGVTNYGYTF. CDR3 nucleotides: TGTGCCAGTAGTGCTACAGGCGTCACTAACTATGGCTACACCTTC.

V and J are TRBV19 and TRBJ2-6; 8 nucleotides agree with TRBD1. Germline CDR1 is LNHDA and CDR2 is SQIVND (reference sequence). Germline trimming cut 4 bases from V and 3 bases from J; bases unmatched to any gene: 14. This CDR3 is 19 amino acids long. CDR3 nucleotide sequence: TGTGCCAGTAGTACCAGATTGAGGACAGGGTTGCTTGGGGCCAACGTCCTGACTTTC. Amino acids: CASSTRLRTGLLGANVLTF.